The present T cell receptor (beta chain) was sequenced within a study of Ad26.COV2.S vaccination and SARS-CoV-2 variants. Sequenced by immunoSEQ multiplex PCR; TCRdb stores in-frame clones only, minus some. The sample records approximately 240,000 clones, 88% being singletons. Trimming left V 1 base short and J 12 bases short, with 18 bases between. CDR1 and CDR2 from the germline V gene are LNHDA and SQIVND (reference sequence). The CDR3 length is 14 residues. Details on this clone: Its antigen is still unknown.

Study-wide findings and caveats: Placebo recipients trailed vaccine recipients in spike-specific TCR breadth.

Treatment given: 15 to 20 received Ad26.COV2.S at low or high dose, single or two shots; roughly five received placebo; per-sample allocation not given. Day 63 after the first vaccine or placebo injection was the time point for sampling. The sample came from a Boston adult aged 18-55 years. The clonotype comes from a person between 18 and 60 years old who received the Ad26.COV2.S COVID-19 vaccine or a placebo. The chain employs TRBV19 and TRBJ1-1; D unclear. This specimen was peripheral blood, taken in a trial of Ad26.COV2.S vaccine versus placebo. The CDR3 DNA reads TGTGCCAGTAGTATAGTGGGCTCCCCGGTCGTTACTTTCTTT. Protein: CASSIVGSPVVTFF.